This entry concerns a single TCR beta chain. The sample comes from a study of shared clonotypes between healthy human individuals. CDR1 MNHNS and CDR2 SASEGT come from the germline V gene. V lost 1 base and J lost 5, with 3 bases in between. The length of the CDR3 is 12 residues. TCRdb's table, derived via immunoSEQ multiplex PCR, lists solely in-frame clones and lacks some. The sample has a few million clones, around 92% seen once. The source material was naive CD4+ T cells from PBMCs. Subset denoted: CD45RA+ positively selected. V usage is TRBV6-1 and J usage is TRBJ1-5, with D hard to call. This TCR was recovered from a man aged 18-30 years in good health. Some clones in this sample may be carry-over from other donors' samples. CDR3 coding DNA: TGTGCCAGCAGTGAAGGCCATCAGCCCCAGCATTTT. Translating it yields CASSEGHQPQHF.